This passage covers 10 T cell receptor beta chains from one sample sequenced in a study of blood T cell repertoires in COVID-19 (dated by TCRdb to about 2020). The library was obtained by the immunoSEQ multiplex PCR assay. TCRdb obtained this table from immuneACCESS and retained in-frame rearrangements with V and J assigned. These tables miss some clones; where compared with another copy, unresolved V genes account for less than half of the shortfall, and the remainder is unexplained. This sample lists about 460,000 clones; approximately 86% were detected once. Around 7.9% of the sample is taken by the ten largest. The sequenced material came from PBMCs or T cells enriched from blood (not recorded which). Receptors originate from a woman aged 60-70 years who had recovered from COVID-19.

The V call is TRBV20-1, the J call TRBJ2-2; the match to TRBD2 covers 7 bases. V lost 3 bases and J lost 5; bases outside the gene matches: 12. This CDR3 spans 16 amino acids. Germline-derived CDR1 and CDR2 are DFQATT and SNEGSKA (reference sequence). CDR3 DNA sequence: TGCAGTGCTAGTCGGGGCGGGGGAATTGGGACCGGGGAGCTGTTTTTT. This codes for CSASRGGGIGTGELFF.

This clone was seen only once. The chain is built from TRBV9 and TRBJ2-5; the D gene is possibly TRBD1 (7 bases). This CDR3 contains 16 residues. CDR1 and CDR2 (germline): SGDLS, YYNGEE. V shed 2 bases and J shed 4 bases, with 18 bases lying between them. CDR3 amino acids: CASSVLQGGVGETQYF. CDR3 sequence (DNA): TGTGCCAGCAGCGTCCTCCAGGGGGGCGTCGGAGAGACCCAGTACTTC. The full variable domain, rest sourced from reference TRBV9 and TRBJ2-5, is DSGVTQTPKHLITATGQRVTLRCSPRSGDLSVYWYQQSLDQGLQFLIQYYNGEERAKGNILERFSAQQFPDLHSELNLSSLELGDSALYFCASSVLQGGVGETQYFGPGTRLLVL.

V and J are TRBV5-4 and TRBJ1-6; TRBD1 might be the D (5 bases). The CDR3 is made up of 15 amino acids. Germline V gene lookup returns CDR1 SGHNT and CDR2 YYREEE (reference sequence). Trimming pared 4 bases from V and 3 bases from J, leaving 11 bases between. In DNA, the CDR3 is TGTGCCAGCAGCCACGGGGGTAACTATAATTCACCCCTCCACTTT. Amino acids: CASSHGGNYNSPLHF.

The V gene is TRBV28, the J gene TRBJ1-1; TRBD1 aligns across 9 bases. Germline V gene lookup returns CDR1 MDHEN and CDR2 SYDVKM. The CDR3 totals 15 residues. Trimming at V came to 8 bases and at J to 3 bases, leaving 10 bases not matched to a gene. The DNA of the CDR3 is TGTGCCAGCTCGGGACAGGGAATAGGGCACACTGAAGCTTTCTTT. It translates to CASSGQGIGHTEAFF.

V usage is TRBV4-1 and J usage is TRBJ2-1; 9 nucleotides agree with TRBD1. Germline V lookup: CDR1 MGHRA, CDR2 YSYEKL. The trim removed 4 bases at V and 7 bases at J, leaving 17 bases unmatched. This CDR3 has 18 residues. The CDR3 protein is CASSLKKGPGQGGNEQFF. The CDR3 nucleotides read TGCGCCAGCAGCCTCAAGAAGGGTCCGGGACAGGGTGGAAATGAGCAGTTCTTC.

The chain couples TRBV5-1 to TRBJ2-2; perhaps TRBD1 as D (6 bases). The germline V gene encodes CDR1 SGHRS and CDR2 YFSETQ. The CDR3 extends over 15 amino acids. The V gene lost 4 bases and the J gene lost 3 bases, with 13 bases spanning the gap. The CDR3 DNA follows: TGCGCCAGCAGCCCGTGGGGGCAAGACACCGGGGAGCTGTTTTTT. It is translated as CASSPWGQDTGELFF.

V usage is TRBV7-2 and J usage is TRBJ2-7, with TRBD2 matching over 8 bases. CDR3 length equals 13 residues. Germline V gene data show CDR1 as SGHTA and CDR2 as FQGNSA. J was trimmed by 2 bases and V by 6 bases; bases with no gene match: 3. The CDR3 DNA reads TGTGCCAGCAGTCACGGGGGGGCCTACGAGCAGTACTTC. It encodes CASSHGGAYEQYF.

The gene calls are TRBV5-1 and TRBJ1-2; 7 bases are shared with TRBD1. Germline CDR1 and CDR2: SGHRS and YFSETQ. V lost 4 bases and J lost 0; bases outside the gene matches: 6. The CDR3 spans 15 residues. CDR3 protein: CASSQGQLSNYGYTF. DNA of the CDR3: TGCGCCAGCAGCCAGGGACAGCTCTCTAACTATGGCTACACCTTC.

The V and J genes are TRBV6-5 and TRBJ1-2, with no clear D. Deletions cut 7 bases from V and 7 bases from J, with 16 bases between. Germline lookup yields CDR1 MNHEY and CDR2 SVGAGI. The CDR3 spans 13 residues. CDR3 coding DNA: TGTGCCAGCACCGTAGCGGGATCCCGTGGCTACACCTTC. Its protein is CASTVAGSRGYTF.

The chain couples TRBV2 to TRBJ2-7, with D possibly being TRBD1 (6 bases). Per the germline V gene, CDR1 is SNHLY and CDR2 is FYNNEI. The CDR3 totals 14 residues. Deletions cut 6 bases from V and 0 bases from J, with 12 bases between. CDR3 nucleotide sequence: TGTGCCAGCAGAGGACAGACCAGCTCCTACGAGCAGTACTTC. It translates to CASRGQTSSYEQYF.